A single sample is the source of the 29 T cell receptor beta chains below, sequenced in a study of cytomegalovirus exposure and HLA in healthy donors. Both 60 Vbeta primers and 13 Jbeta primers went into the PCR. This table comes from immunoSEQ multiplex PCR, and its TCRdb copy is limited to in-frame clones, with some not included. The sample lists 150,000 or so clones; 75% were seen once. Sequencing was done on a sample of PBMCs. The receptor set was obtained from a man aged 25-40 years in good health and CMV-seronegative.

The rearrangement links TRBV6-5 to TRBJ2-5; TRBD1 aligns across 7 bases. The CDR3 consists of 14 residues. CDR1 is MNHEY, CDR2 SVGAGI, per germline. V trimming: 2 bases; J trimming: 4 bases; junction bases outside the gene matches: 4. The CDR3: CASSYVSGGETQYF. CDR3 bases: TGTGCCAGCAGTTACGTCTCAGGGGGAGAGACCCAGTACTTC.

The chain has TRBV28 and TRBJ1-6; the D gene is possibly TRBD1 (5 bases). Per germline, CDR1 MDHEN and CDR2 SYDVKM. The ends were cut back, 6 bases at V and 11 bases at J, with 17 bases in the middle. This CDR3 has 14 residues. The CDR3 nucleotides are TGTGCCAGCAGCATTACAGGTCCGGGGGCACCCCTCCACTTT. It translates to CASSITGPGAPLHF.

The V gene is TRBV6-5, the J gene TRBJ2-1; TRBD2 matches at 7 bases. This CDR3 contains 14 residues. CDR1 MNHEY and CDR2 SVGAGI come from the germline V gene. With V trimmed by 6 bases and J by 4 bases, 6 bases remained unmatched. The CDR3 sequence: CASRAGLTYNEQFF. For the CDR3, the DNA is TGTGCCAGCAGGGCGGGACTAACTTACAATGAGCAGTTCTTC.

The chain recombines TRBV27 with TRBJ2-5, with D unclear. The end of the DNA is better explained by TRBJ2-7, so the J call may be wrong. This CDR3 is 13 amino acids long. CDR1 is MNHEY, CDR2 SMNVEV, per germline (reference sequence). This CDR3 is CASSLSGFYEQYF. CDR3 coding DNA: TGTGCCAGCAGTTTGTCAGGTTTCTACGAGCAGTACTTC.

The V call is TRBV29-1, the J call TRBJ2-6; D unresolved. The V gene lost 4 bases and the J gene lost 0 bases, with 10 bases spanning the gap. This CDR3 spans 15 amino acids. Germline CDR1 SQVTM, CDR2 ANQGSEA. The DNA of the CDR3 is TGCAGCGTTGCGGTCCTTACCTCTGGGGCCAACGTCCTGACTTTC. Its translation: CSVAVLTSGANVLTF.

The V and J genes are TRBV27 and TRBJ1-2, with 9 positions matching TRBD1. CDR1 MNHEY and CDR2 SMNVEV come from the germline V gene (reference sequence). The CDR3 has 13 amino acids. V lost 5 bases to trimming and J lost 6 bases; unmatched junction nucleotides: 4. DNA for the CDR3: TGTGCCAGCAGTATCACAGGGGGCAATGGCTACACCTTC. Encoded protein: CASSITGGNGYTF.

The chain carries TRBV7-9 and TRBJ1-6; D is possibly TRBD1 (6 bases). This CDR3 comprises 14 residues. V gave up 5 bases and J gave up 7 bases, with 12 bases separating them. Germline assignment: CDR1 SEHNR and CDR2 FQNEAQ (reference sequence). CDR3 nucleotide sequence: TGTGCCAGCAGCCCGGGACATCCCAATTCACCCCTCCACTTT. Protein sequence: CASSPGHPNSPLHF.

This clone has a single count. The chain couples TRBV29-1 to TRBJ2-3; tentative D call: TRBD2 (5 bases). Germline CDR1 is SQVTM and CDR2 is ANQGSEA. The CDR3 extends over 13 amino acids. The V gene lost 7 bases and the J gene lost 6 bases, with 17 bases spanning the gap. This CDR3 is CSGGLLRKDTQYF. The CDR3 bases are TGCAGCGGCGGACTCCTCCGAAAGGATACGCAGTATTTT.

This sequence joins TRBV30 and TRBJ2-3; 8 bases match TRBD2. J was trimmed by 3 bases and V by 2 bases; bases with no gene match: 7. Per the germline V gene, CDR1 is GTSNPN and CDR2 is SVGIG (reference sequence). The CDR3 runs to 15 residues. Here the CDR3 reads CAWSPRAGVTDTQYF. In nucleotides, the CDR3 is TGTGCCTGGAGTCCCCGAGCGGGAGTTACAGATACGCAGTATTTT.

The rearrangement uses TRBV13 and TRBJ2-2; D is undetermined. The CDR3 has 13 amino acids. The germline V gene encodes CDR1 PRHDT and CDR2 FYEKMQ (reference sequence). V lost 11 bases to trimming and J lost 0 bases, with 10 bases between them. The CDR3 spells CASGLSNTGELFF. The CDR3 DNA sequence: TGTGCCTCAGGTCTGTCGAACACCGGGGAGCTGTTTTTT.

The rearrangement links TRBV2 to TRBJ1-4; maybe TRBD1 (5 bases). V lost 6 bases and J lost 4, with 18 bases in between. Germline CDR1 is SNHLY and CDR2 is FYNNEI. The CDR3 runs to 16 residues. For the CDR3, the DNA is TGTGCCAGCAGCCAATGGGGGGGAATCGTTAATGAAAAACTGTTTTTT. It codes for CASSQWGGIVNEKLFF.

The CDR3 loop reads CASSPQGARQFF. CDR3 DNA sequence: TGTGCCAGCAGTCCCCAGGGCGCAAGGCAGTTCTTC. This chain uses TRBV7-2 with TRBJ2-1; TRBD1 is a possible D gene (5 bases). This CDR3 is built from 12 residues. The V gene's germline CDR1 is SGHTA and CDR2 FQGNSA. V dropped 6 bases and J dropped 12 bases, with 15 bases sitting between them. Filled out from reference TRBV7-2 and TRBJ2-1, the complete variable domain reads GAGVSQSPSNKVTEKGKDVELRCDPISGHTALYWYRQSLGQGLEFLIYFQGNSAPDKSGLPSDRFSAERTGGSVSTLTIQRTQQEDSAVYLCASSPQGARQFFGPGTRLTVL.

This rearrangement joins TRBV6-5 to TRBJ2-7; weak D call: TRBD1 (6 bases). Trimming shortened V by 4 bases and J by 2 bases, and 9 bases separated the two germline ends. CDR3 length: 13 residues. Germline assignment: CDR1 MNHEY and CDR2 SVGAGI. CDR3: CASSWGLAYEQYF. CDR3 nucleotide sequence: TGTGCCAGCAGTTGGGGGCTCGCCTACGAGCAGTACTTC.

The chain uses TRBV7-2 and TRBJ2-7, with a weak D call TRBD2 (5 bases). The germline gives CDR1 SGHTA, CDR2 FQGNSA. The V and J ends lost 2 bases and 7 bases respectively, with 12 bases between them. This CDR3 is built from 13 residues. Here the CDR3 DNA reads TGTGCCAGCAGCTTAATGTCTCGGGGTGAGCAGTACTTC. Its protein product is CASSLMSRGEQYF.

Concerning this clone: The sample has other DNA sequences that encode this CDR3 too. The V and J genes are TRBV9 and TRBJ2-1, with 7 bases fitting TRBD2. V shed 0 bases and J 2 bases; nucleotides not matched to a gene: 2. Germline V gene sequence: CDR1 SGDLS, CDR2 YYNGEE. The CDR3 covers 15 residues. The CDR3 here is CASSVGAGAYNEQFF. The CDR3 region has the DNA TGTGCCAGCAGCGTAGGTGCGGGGGCCTACAATGAGCAGTTCTTC.

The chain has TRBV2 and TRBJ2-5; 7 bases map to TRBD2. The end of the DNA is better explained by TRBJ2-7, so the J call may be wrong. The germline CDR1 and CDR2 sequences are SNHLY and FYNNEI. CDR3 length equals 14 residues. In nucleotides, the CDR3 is TGTGCCAGCAGTGTGGAGGGAGGGACCTACGAGCAGTACTTC. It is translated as CASSVEGGTYEQYF.

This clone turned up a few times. The CDR3 nucleotides are TGTGCCTGGAGTATGTCCGGACAGGGGATGAACACTGAAGCTTTCTTT. It codes for CAWSMSGQGMNTEAFF. The chain has TRBV30 and TRBJ1-1; 9 bases align to TRBD1. Per the germline V gene, CDR1 is GTSNPN and CDR2 is SVGIG (reference sequence). J lost 0 bases, V lost 2 bases, and 7 bases had no gene match. There are 16 residues in the CDR3. The full variable domain, completed using reference TRBV30 and TRBJ1-1, is SQTIHQWPATLVQPVGSPLSLECTVEGTSNPNLYWYRQAAGRGLQLLFYSVGIGQISSEVPQNLSASRPQDRQFILSSKKLLLSDSGFYLCAWSMSGQGMNTEAFFGQGTRLTVV.

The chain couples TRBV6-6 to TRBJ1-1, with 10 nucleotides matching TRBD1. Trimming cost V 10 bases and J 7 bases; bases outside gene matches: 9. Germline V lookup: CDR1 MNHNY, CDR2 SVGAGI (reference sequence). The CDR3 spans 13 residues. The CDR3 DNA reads TGTGCCACCAGAGGGACAGGGGTCCGTGAAGCTTTCTTT. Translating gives CATRGTGVREAFF.

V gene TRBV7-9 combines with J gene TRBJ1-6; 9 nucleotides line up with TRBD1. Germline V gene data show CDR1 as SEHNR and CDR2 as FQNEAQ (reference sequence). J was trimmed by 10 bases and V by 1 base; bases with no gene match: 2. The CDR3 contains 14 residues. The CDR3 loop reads CASSLGDRVSPLHF. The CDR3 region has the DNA TGTGCCAGCAGCTTAGGGGACAGGGTCTCACCCCTCCACTTT.

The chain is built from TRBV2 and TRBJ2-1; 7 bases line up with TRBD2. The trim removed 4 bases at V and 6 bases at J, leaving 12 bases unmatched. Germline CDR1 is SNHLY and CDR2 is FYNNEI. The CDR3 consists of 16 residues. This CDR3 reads CASSVLGGGTFNEQFF. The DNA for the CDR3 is TGTGCCAGCAGTGTTTTGGGCGGGGGAACCTTCAATGAGCAGTTCTTC.

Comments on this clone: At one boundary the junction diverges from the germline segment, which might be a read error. Written as DNA, the CDR3 is TGTGCCAGCAGTGTAAGTCTACTAGCCAAAAACAGTCAGTACTTC. Amino acid sequence: CASSVSLLAKNSQYF. The V call is TRBV2, the J call TRBJ2-4; tentative D call: TRBD2 (6 bases). The CDR3 covers 15 residues. Germline lookup yields CDR1 SNHLY and CDR2 FYNNEI.

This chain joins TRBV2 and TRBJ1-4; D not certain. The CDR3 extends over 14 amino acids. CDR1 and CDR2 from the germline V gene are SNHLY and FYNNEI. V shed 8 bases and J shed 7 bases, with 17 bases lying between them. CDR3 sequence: CASGPEGMGEKLFF. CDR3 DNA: TGTGCCAGCGGTCCAGAGGGCATGGGTGAAAAACTGTTTTTT. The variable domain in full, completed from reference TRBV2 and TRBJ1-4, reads EPEVTQTPSHQVTQMGQEVILRCVPISNHLYFYWYRQILGQKVEFLVSFYNNEISEKSEIFDDQFSVERPDGSNFTLKIRSTKLEDSAMYFCASGPEGMGEKLFFGSGTQLSVL.

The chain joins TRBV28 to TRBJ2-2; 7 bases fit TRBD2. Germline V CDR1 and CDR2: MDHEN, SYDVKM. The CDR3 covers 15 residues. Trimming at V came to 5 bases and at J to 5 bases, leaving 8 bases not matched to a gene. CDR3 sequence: CASSPAGMVTGELFF. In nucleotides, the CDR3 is TGTGCCAGCAGTCCAGCGGGGATGGTAACCGGGGAGCTGTTTTTT. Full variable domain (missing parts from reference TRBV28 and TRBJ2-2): DVKVTQSSRYLVKRTGEKVFLECVQDMDHENMFWYRQDPGLGLRLIYFSYDVKMKEKGDIPEGYSVSREKKERFSLILESASTNQTSMYLCASSPAGMVTGELFFGEGSRLTVL.

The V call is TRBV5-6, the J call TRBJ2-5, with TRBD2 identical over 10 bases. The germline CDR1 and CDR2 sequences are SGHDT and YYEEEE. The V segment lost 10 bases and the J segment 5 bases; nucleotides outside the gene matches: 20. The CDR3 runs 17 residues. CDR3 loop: CAGTLAGVVVRGETQYF. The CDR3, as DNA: TGTGCCGGGACCCTAGCGGGGGTGGTGGTGCGGGGGGAGACCCAGTACTTC.

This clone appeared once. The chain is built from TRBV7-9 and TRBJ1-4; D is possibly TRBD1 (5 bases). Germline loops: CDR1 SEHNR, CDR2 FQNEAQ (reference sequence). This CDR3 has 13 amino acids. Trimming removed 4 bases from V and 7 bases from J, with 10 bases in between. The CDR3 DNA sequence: TGTGCCAGCAGCTCGGGGGGGGTTGAAAAACTGTTTTTT. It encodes CASSSGGVEKLFF.

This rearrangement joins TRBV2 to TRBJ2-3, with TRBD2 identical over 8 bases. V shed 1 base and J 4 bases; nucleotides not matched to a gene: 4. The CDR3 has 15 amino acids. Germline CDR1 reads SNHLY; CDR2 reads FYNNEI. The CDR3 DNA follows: TGTGCCAGCAGTGAAGGCGGGGGGAGAGCAGATACGCAGTATTTT. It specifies CASSEGGGRADTQYF.

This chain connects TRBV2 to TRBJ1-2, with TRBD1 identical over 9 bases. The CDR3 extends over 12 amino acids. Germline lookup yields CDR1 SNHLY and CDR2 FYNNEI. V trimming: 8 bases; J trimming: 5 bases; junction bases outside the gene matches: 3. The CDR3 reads CASGDRGYGYTF. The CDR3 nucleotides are TGTGCCAGCGGAGACAGGGGGTATGGCTACACCTTC.

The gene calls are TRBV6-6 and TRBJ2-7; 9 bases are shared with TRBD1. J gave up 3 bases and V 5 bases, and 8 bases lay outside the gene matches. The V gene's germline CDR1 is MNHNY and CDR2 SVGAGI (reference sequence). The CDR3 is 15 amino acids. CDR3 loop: CASSKDRGTNYEQYF. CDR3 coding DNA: TGTGCCAGCAGTAAAGACAGGGGGACTAACTACGAGCAGTACTTC.

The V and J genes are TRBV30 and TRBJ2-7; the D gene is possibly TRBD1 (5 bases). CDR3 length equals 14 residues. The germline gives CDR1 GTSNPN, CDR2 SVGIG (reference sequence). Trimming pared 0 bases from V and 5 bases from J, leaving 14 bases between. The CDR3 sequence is CAWSVLGAANEQYF. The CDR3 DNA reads TGTGCCTGGAGTGTTCTAGGGGCAGCAAACGAGCAGTACTTC. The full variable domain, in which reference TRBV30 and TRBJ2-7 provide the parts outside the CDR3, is SQTIHQWPATLVQPVGSPLSLECTVEGTSNPNLYWYRQAAGRGLQLLFYSVGIGQISSEVPQNLSASRPQDRQFILSSKKLLLSDSGFYLCAWSVLGAANEQYFGPGTRLTVT.